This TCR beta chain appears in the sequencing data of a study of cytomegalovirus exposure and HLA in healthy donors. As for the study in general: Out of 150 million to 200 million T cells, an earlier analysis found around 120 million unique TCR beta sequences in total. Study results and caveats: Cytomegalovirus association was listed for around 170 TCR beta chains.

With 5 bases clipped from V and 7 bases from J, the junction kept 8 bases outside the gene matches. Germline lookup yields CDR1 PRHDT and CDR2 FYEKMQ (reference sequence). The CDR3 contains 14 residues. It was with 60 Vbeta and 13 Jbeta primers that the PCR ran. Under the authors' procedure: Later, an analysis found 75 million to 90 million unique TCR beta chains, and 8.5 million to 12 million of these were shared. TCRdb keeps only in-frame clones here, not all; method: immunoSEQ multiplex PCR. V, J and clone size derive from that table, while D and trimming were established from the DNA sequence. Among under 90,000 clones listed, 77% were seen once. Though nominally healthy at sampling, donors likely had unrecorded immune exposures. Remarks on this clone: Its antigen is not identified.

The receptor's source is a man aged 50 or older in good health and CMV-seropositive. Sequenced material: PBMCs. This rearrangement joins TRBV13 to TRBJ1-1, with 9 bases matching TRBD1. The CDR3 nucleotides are TGTGCCAGCAGCCCGGGACAGGGAAAGGATGAAGCTTTCTTT. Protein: CASSPGQGKDEAFF. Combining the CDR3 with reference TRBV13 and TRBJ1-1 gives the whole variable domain AAGVIQSPRHLIKEKRETATLKCYPIPRHDTVYWYQQGPGQDPQFLISFYEKMQSDKGSIPDRFSAQQFSDYHSELNMSSLELGDSALYFCASSPGQGKDEAFFGQGTRLTVV.